The source of this TCR beta chain is a study of siplizumab effects on memory and regulatory T cells. Study-wide results and caveats: The study found naive T cells seemingly more diverse than memory cells and seemingly major alloresponse contributors. Many proliferating CD4+ or CD8+ clones remained unclassified. Roughly 75-95% of them could not be assigned either a naive or a memory phenotype.

V gave up 5 bases and J gave up 7 bases; unmatched junction bases: 10. Germline CDR1 reads SGHTA; CDR2 reads FQGTGA. This CDR3 has 15 residues. Concerning this clone: What it binds is not known.

Method: immunoSEQ multiplex PCR; TCRdb's copy keeps in-frame clones and lacks some. The table includes about 100,000 clones, about 94% detected once. This TCR derives from a human donor in good health. This chain uses TRBV7-3 with TRBJ2-7; TRBD2 agrees at 11 bases. Sample: non-Treg CD4+ T cells sorted from blood. CDR3 in DNA: TGTGCCAGCAGCACTAGCGGACTAGCGGGTGGGGAGCAGTACTTC. It encodes CASSTSGLAGGEQYF.